The clone carrying this T cell receptor beta chain was detected only a few times. As yet, its antigen is unknown. CDR1 and CDR2 from the germline V gene are ENHRY and SYGVKD. With 10 bases clipped from V and 4 bases from J, the junction kept 9 bases outside the gene matches. CDR3 size: 14 residues. The data are from a study of early T cells in non-severe SARS-CoV-2 infection. Overall study: It was bulk RNA from unsorted whole blood that was sequenced, and the chains were unpaired.

Individual cDNA molecules were tagged with unique molecular identifiers. TCRdb analysed the 5' RACE reads with MiXCR anew, one entry per CDR3 protein. The repertoire consists of about 66,000 distinct CDR3 sequences, with more than 15% occurring once and the leading ten covering 8.9%. Overall study results and limits: There was a bias toward anti-spike CD8 responses in VDJdb matching, which missed private and CD4 specificities.

J is TRBJ2-3 and V is TRBV10-3, with 9 bases that match TRBD2. The starting material was whole blood, obtained at baseline. The TCR comes from an adult who was a healthcare worker with PCR-confirmed SARS-CoV-2 infection or an uninfected control (not recorded which). The CDR3 spells CATKAAGGADTQYF. The CDR3 DNA reads as TGTGCCACCAAGGCGGCGGGAGGGGCAGATACGCAGTATTTT.